This T cell receptor beta chain comes out of a study of T-cell memory formation after mild COVID-19. Overall study results and limits: Clones that contracted clustered mainly in CM and EM if CD4+ and in EMRA if CD8+.

On this clonotype itself: Its specificity is unknown.

In TCRdb, the 5' RACE reads were re-called with MiXCR into one record per CDR3 protein. The table has 300,000 to 350,000 distinct CDR3 sequences, around an eighth seen once. CDR1 is LGHNA, CDR2 YSLEER, per germline. This CDR3 region has 13 residues. Trimming took 11 bases from V and 6 from J; bases not matched to a gene: 12. Sequencing was done on a sample of PBMCs or a T cell subset sorted from them (not recorded which). The sequence came from a man aged 18 to 30 who had mild COVID-19 (a few samples of this study predate the infection). Cell type and time point are not known. The chain couples TRBV4-3 to TRBJ2-7, with 8 bases matching TRBD1. CDR3 coding DNA: TGCGCCGACCTCTTTGGACAGGGATCCGAGCAGTACGTC. Protein sequence: CADLFGQGSEQYV.